What follows is one T cell receptor beta chain and its context. Its target antigen remains unknown. There are no base qualities to consult, and no much larger clone falls within one base. This sample was included in a study of OX40 agonist ivuxolimab in advanced cancers. Regarding the complete study: Ivuxolimab, which targeted the costimulatory receptor OX40 (CD134), was an agonistic, fully human IgG2 monoclonal antibody. Intravenous ivuxolimab was administered to patients every 2 weeks at six dose levels: 0.01, 0.1, 0.3, 1.5, 3 and 10 mg/kg. Of the roughly 52 patients in dose escalation, some 20 had hepatocellular carcinoma, some 15 had melanoma, 9 had renal cell carcinoma and 9 had head and neck cancer. A male proportion of around 81% and a mean age of approximately 55 years, ranging from roughly 23 to 79, were recorded for the dose-escalation cohort. Prior anti-PD-1, anti-PD-L1 or anti-CTLA-4 therapy was permitted, and 40% to 50% of dose-escalation patients had received checkpoint inhibitors. Partial responses occurred in three dose-escalation patients, of whom one had hepatocellular carcinoma and two had cutaneous melanoma. The point of sequencing TCRbeta in the periphery was to test whether ivuxolimab changed TCR sequence diversity and drove clonal T-cell expansion. The paper covers the monotherapy dose-escalation part of the phase I ivuxolimab trial, which included N of about 56 patients.

The study at large found these results: Low levels of normalized T-cell clonal expansion were also seen in some patients who did not respond. The antigen specificity of the peripheral T cells that underwent clonal expansion was not determined. At doses of 0.1 to 3.0 mg/kg, clonal expansion of both CD4+ and CD8+ T cells in blood was seen between baseline and week 6. After ivuxolimab, CD8+ T cells had more expanded clones than CD4+ T cells on average. Partial responders in the 0.1-3.0 mg/kg groups had among the lowest normalized peripheral clonal expansion, especially among CD8+ T cells.

To sequence the TCRbeta CDR3 region, genomic DNA was isolated from the sorted cells. TCRbeta CDR3 regions were sequenced using the immunoSEQ Assay. In TCRdb, the immuneACCESS table is reduced to in-frame sequences with V and J assigned. These tables do not hold every clone; where another copy was compared, an unresolved V gene accounts for under half, and the others remain unexplained. This sample is represented by 50,000 or so clones; approximately 92% of them were singletons. Approximately 25% of the sample rests with the top ten. The trial excluded patients who had a history of autoimmune disease or who were on systemic immunosuppression. Peripheral blood for TCR sequencing was collected from all dose cohorts at baseline, on cycle 4 day 1, and on cycle 7 day 1. Samples came from an open-label, multicenter, first-in-human phase I dose-escalation trial of ivuxolimab. Adults with locally advanced or metastatic melanoma, renal cell carcinoma, hepatocellular carcinoma or head and neck squamous cell carcinoma were enrolled in the trial. Before TCR sequencing, CD4+ T cells and CD8+ T cells from peripheral blood were sorted into separate populations.

V and J lose 3 bases and 2 bases, and a span of 26 bases separates them. From its cysteine to its phenylalanine, the CDR3 spans 19 amino acids. The read is trimmed to its CDR3 DNA, 57 bases read in frame from base 1. This chain is built from TRBV5-3 and TRBJ1-1, with no confident D gene call. TRBV5-3 is flagged as an ORF with uncertain function. This receptor was identified in an adult with an advanced solid tumor such as melanoma, head and neck, liver or kidney cancer. Material: CD4+ or CD8+ T cells sorted from blood, obtained in a trial of the OX40 agonist ivuxolimab. The CDR3 protein sequence reads: CARSSDPQANPPQNTEAFF. The base sequence is TGTGCCAGAAGCTCCGACCCTCAGGCGAACCCCCCCCAAAACACTGAAGCTTTCTTT.